This T cell receptor beta chain is drawn from a study of shared clonotypes between healthy human individuals. On the study more broadly: The study enrolled a couple of women and a few men aged 18 to 49. For every donor, three CD4 naive, three CD4 memory, two CD8 naive and one CD8 memory plates were used. Study results and limitations: Rarefaction showed sorted-subset sequencing was incomplete despite large depth. There were few donors, and this limited the genetic and exposure-history diversity represented.

CDR1 is SNHLY, CDR2 FYNNEI, per germline. V lost 7 bases and J 0 bases, leaving 7 bases between the germline ends. The CDR3 extends over 13 amino acids. In the case of this clone: Its antigen is undetermined. The sample carries other DNA sequences with the same CDR3.

TCRdb keeps only in-frame clones here, not all; method: immunoSEQ multiplex PCR. The sample records some 200,000 clones, approximately 61% being singletons. Sequencing used memory CD4+ T cells sorted from blood. Subset described: CD45RA-negative fraction. This TCR came from a man aged 25 to 45 in good health. The chain carries TRBV2 and TRBJ1-5, with D perhaps TRBD1 (6 bases). CDR3: CASNRDSNQPQHF. In DNA form, the CDR3 reads TGTGCCAGCAACAGGGATAGCAATCAGCCCCAGCATTTT.